The subject of this entry is one T cell receptor (beta chain). Generated by immunoSEQ multiplex PCR, the TCRdb table keeps only in-frame clones and is missing some. The sample comprises roughly 2.4 million clones, 95% of which are singletons, and around 0.13% rests with the top ten. The sample is drawn from a study of shared clonotypes between healthy human individuals. The ends lost 0 bases at V and 2 bases at J; junction bases unmatched: 10. CDR3 length: 18 residues. In germline, CDR1 is SGHRS, CDR2 YFSETQ. The receptor was isolated from a man in his late teens or twenties in good health. The specimen sequenced was naive CD4+ T cells sorted from blood. Subset in this sample: CD45RA+ positively selected. The chain couples TRBV5-1 to TRBJ2-7; 11 nucleotides align to TRBD2. The CDR3 region is CASSLDVAGGPKPYEQYF. The CDR3 nucleotides read TGCGCCAGCAGCTTGGATGTAGCGGGAGGGCCTAAACCCTACGAGCAGTACTTC.